This T cell receptor (beta chain) was retrieved from a study of T cells expressing NK-cell markers. Background on the study: Of eight sequenced donors, seven were HCMV-seropositive and one HCMV-seronegative. Study-level findings and limits: NKG2C+ dominant clonotype frequencies in six donors were roughly 1.0-7.5% of CD8+ T cells. The same clonotypes also predominated in the CD3+CD56-NKG2C+ fraction of several donors.

Of note for this clonotype: Its target is not known.

The CDR3 covers 11 residues. For TCR beta, cDNA was produced by 5'RACE template switching with UMIs. TCRdb re-called the 5' RACE reads; every CDR3 protein appears as one record, without DNA. The sample table includes about half a million distinct CDR3 sequences. The gene calls are TRBV12-3 or TRBV12-4 and TRBJ2-3; the D gene TCRdb calls, TRBD2, cannot be checked with no DNA. This sequence originates from a woman aged 50 to 65 in good health. The sequenced sample was blood T cells: a sorted CD56 or NKG2C T cell subset, CD4+ or CD8+ T cells, or bulk PBMC T cells (not recorded which). CDR3 sequence: CASTGLDTQYF.